Listed below are T cell receptor beta chains from one sample, sequenced in a study of T cells in localized non-small cell lung cancer. Assay used: immunoSEQ multiplex PCR; TCRdb lists only in-frame clones, some missing. The sample has a few thousand clones, about 30% seen once; the top ten hold 12% to 15%. The source was lung tumor tissue, collected before any cancer treatment. These receptors all come from a female donor older than 55 with stage I lung adenocarcinoma. The CDR3 runs from the conserved cysteine through the conserved F or W. Each record gives: clone size, V gene, D gene, J gene, CDR3 protein, CDR3 DNA. A D gene is named only where the DNA matches it firmly. Not every row has a clone size; where given, it reads once, few, many or a size class.

clone_size: large
v_call: TRBV19
d_call: NA
j_call: TRBJ2-1
cdr3_aa: CASSTGWGSSYNEQFF
cdr3_nt: TGTGCCAGTAGTACGGGGTGGGGAAGCTCCTACAATGAGCAGTTCTTC

clone_size: NA
v_call: TRBV7-4
d_call: NA
j_call: TRBJ1-1
cdr3_aa: CASSLIQPIEAFF
cdr3_nt: TGTGCCAGCAGCTTAATACAGCCTATTGAAGCTTTCTTT

clone_size: few
v_call: TRBV4-1
d_call: NA
j_call: TRBJ1-1
cdr3_aa: CASSHLRGNTEAFF
cdr3_nt: TGCGCCAGCAGCCATCTCCGAGGTAACACTGAAGCTTTCTTT

clone_size: NA
v_call: TRBV9
d_call: TRBD1
j_call: TRBJ2-7
cdr3_aa: CASVGTGTTGQYF
cdr3_nt: TGTGCCAGCGTCGGGACAGGTACTACGGGGCAGTACTTC

clone_size: few
v_call: TRBV29-1
d_call: TRBD1
j_call: TRBJ1-2
cdr3_aa: CSAQQGAGYGYTF
cdr3_nt: TGCAGCGCTCAACAGGGGGCGGGCTATGGCTACACCTTC

clone_size: medium-sized
v_call: TRBV6-8
d_call: TRBD1
j_call: TRBJ2-1
cdr3_aa: CASNFGGTGRNNEQFF
cdr3_nt: TGTGCCAGCAACTTTGGGGGGACAGGGCGAAACAATGAGCAGTTCTTC

clone_size: few
v_call: TRBV6-8
d_call: NA
j_call: TRBJ1-1
cdr3_aa: CASKYDTRNTEAFF
cdr3_nt: TGTGCCAGCAAATACGACACGAGGAACACTGAAGCTTTCTTT

clone_size: few
v_call: TRBV19
d_call: TRBD1
j_call: TRBJ1-2
cdr3_aa: CASSSDRNYGYTF
cdr3_nt: TGTGCCAGTAGTTCGGACAGGAACTATGGCTACACCTTC

clone_size: NA
v_call: TRBV10-3
d_call: NA
j_call: TRBJ1-1
cdr3_aa: CAISESGAEAFF
cdr3_nt: TGTGCCATCAGTGAGTCTGGGGCTGAAGCTTTCTTT

clone_size: medium-sized
v_call: TRBV11-3
d_call: NA
j_call: TRBJ1-1
cdr3_aa: CASSSPAGLNTEAFF
cdr3_nt: TGTGCCAGCAGCTCTCCCGCAGGTCTGAACACTGAAGCTTTCTTT

clone_size: medium-sized
v_call: TRBV11-3
d_call: NA
j_call: TRBJ1-2
cdr3_aa: CASSPRAGFYGYTF
cdr3_nt: TGTGCCAGCAGCCCCCGAGCAGGGTTCTATGGCTACACCTTC

clone_size: NA
v_call: TRBV10-2
d_call: TRBD2
j_call: TRBJ2-7
cdr3_aa: CASSEASGLAGYEQYF
cdr3_nt: TGCGCCAGCAGTGAGGCGTCGGGACTAGCTGGCTACGAGCAGTACTTC

clone_size: NA
v_call: TRBV6-8
d_call: TRBD1
j_call: TRBJ1-1
cdr3_aa: CASSFRQGDTEAFF
cdr3_nt: TGTGCCAGCAGTTTTCGTCAGGGGGACACTGAAGCTTTCTTT

clone_size: few
v_call: TRBV4-1
d_call: TRBD1
j_call: TRBJ2-7
cdr3_aa: CASSQVWGQIYEQYF
cdr3_nt: TGCGCCAGCAGCCAAGTTTGGGGACAGATCTACGAGCAGTACTTC

clone_size: NA
v_call: TRBV5-1
d_call: TRBD1
j_call: TRBJ1-1
cdr3_aa: CASSLGSTGGQNTEAFF
cdr3_nt: TGCGCCAGCAGCTTGGGCTCGACAGGGGGACAGAACACTGAAGCTTTCTTT

clone_size: NA
v_call: TRBV28
d_call: NA
j_call: TRBJ2-1
cdr3_aa: CASSSGSSGDNEQFF
cdr3_nt: TGTGCCAGCAGTTCGGGATCAAGTGGGGACAATGAGCAGTTCTTC

clone_size: NA
v_call: TRBV19
d_call: NA
j_call: TRBJ1-2
cdr3_aa: CASTPAGEYGYTF
cdr3_nt: TGTGCCAGTACCCCGGCAGGGGAATATGGCTACACCTTC

clone_size: NA
v_call: TRBV29-1
d_call: NA
j_call: TRBJ1-1
cdr3_aa: CSVTYRPQNTEAFF
cdr3_nt: TGCAGCGTCACATACCGTCCACAGAACACTGAAGCTTTCTTT

clone_size: few
v_call: TRBV11-1
d_call: NA
j_call: TRBJ2-5
cdr3_aa: CASSAPGPSVSETQYF
cdr3_nt: TGTGCCAGCAGCGCCCCGGGACCCTCCGTCTCGGAGACCCAGTACTTC

clone_size: NA
v_call: TRBV19
d_call: TRBD2
j_call: TRBJ2-7
cdr3_aa: CASSIDHSGNEQYF
cdr3_nt: TGTGCCAGTAGTATAGATCACAGCGGGAACGAGCAGTACTTC

clone_size: NA
v_call: TRBV29-1
d_call: NA
j_call: TRBJ2-1
cdr3_aa: CSALQGWTYNEQFF
cdr3_nt: TGCAGCGCGCTACAGGGTTGGACCTACAATGAGCAGTTCTTC

clone_size: NA
v_call: TRBV16
d_call: NA
j_call: TRBJ1-6
cdr3_aa: CASRKYWSYPNNSPLHF
cdr3_nt: TGTGCCAGCAGAAAATATTGGAGTTACCCTAATAATTCACCCCTCCACTTT

clone_size: medium-sized
v_call: TRBV11-3
d_call: NA
j_call: TRBJ1-2
cdr3_aa: CASSLVRQDIGGYTF
cdr3_nt: TGTGCCAGCAGCTTGGTTCGGCAGGACATCGGGGGCTACACCTTC

clone_size: NA
v_call: TRBV29-1
d_call: TRBD1
j_call: TRBJ1-1
cdr3_aa: CSVAWTGNTEAFF
cdr3_nt: TGCAGCGTTGCCTGGACAGGGAACACTGAAGCTTTCTTT

clone_size: NA
v_call: TRBV30
d_call: NA
j_call: TRBJ1-5
cdr3_aa: CAARAGRNQPQHF
cdr3_nt: TGTGCCGCCCGGGCAGGGCGTAATCAGCCCCAGCATTTT

clone_size: few
v_call: TRBV11-3
d_call: NA
j_call: TRBJ2-3
cdr3_aa: CASSFQGRTDTQYF
cdr3_nt: TGTGCCAGCAGCTTCCAGGGTCGCACAGATACGCAGTATTTT

clone_size: NA
v_call: TRBV11-3
d_call: TRBD1
j_call: TRBJ1-1
cdr3_aa: CASSRESGQVHNTEAFF
cdr3_nt: TGTGCCAGCAGCCGGGAAAGCGGACAGGTACATAACACTGAAGCTTTCTTT

clone_size: few
v_call: TRBV29-1
d_call: NA
j_call: TRBJ1-1
cdr3_aa: CSVWGRQGSTEAFF
cdr3_nt: TGCAGCGTGTGGGGCAGGCAGGGAAGCACTGAAGCTTTCTTT

clone_size: NA
v_call: TRBV5-1
d_call: TRBD1
j_call: TRBJ2-2
cdr3_aa: CASRGQGGTGELFF
cdr3_nt: TGCGCCAGCAGGGGACAGGGCGGGACCGGGGAGCTGTTTTTT

clone_size: NA
v_call: TRBV19
d_call: NA
j_call: TRBJ1-1
cdr3_aa: CASSTTPLNTEAFF
cdr3_nt: TGTGCCAGTAGTACAACCCCTCTGAACACTGAAGCTTTCTTT

clone_size: medium-sized
v_call: TRBV11-3
d_call: TRBD2
j_call: TRBJ2-2
cdr3_aa: CASTPGGRARELFF
cdr3_nt: TGTGCCAGCACGCCCGGCGGGAGGGCCAGGGAGCTGTTTTTT

clone_size: few
v_call: TRBV19
d_call: NA
j_call: TRBJ2-7
cdr3_aa: CASSSRYNSYEQYF
cdr3_nt: TGTGCCAGTAGTAGCCGGTACAACTCCTACGAGCAGTACTTC

clone_size: NA
v_call: TRBV11-3
d_call: NA
j_call: TRBJ2-7
cdr3_aa: CASSLGQASYEQYF
cdr3_nt: TGTGCCAGCAGCTTAGGACAGGCCTCCTACGAGCAGTACTTC

clone_size: NA
v_call: TRBV28
d_call: NA
j_call: TRBJ2-5
cdr3_aa: CASSLGGRNQETQYF
cdr3_nt: TGTGCCAGCAGTTTAGGAGGGAGGAATCAAGAGACCCAGTACTTC

clone_size: NA
v_call: TRBV11-3
d_call: NA
j_call: TRBJ2-7
cdr3_aa: CASSLNSGSRYEQYF
cdr3_nt: TGTGCCAGCAGCTTGAACTCAGGCAGCCGCTACGAGCAGTACTTC

clone_size: medium-sized
v_call: TRBV2
d_call: NA
j_call: TRBJ2-7
cdr3_aa: CASSATEGASYEQYF
cdr3_nt: TGTGCCAGCAGTGCGACGGAAGGGGCGTCCTACGAGCAGTACTTC

clone_size: NA
v_call: TRBV19
d_call: TRBD1
j_call: TRBJ1-1
cdr3_aa: CASRLGQPNTEAFF
cdr3_nt: TGTGCCAGTCGACTGGGACAGCCGAACACTGAAGCTTTCTTT

clone_size: NA
v_call: TRBV19
d_call: NA
j_call: TRBJ2-7
cdr3_aa: CASSIGPSYEQYF
cdr3_nt: TGTGCCAGTAGTATAGGACCGAGCTACGAGCAGTACTTC

clone_size: medium-sized
v_call: TRBV6-8
d_call: TRBD1
j_call: TRBJ2-7
cdr3_aa: CASSYADRGLYEQYF
cdr3_nt: TGTGCCAGCAGTTACGCCGACAGGGGGTTATACGAGCAGTACTTC

clone_size: few
v_call: TRBV11-3
d_call: NA
j_call: TRBJ1-1
cdr3_aa: CASSSRTDNTEAFF
cdr3_nt: TGTGCCAGCAGCTCGAGGACAGACAACACTGAAGCTTTCTTT

clone_size: medium-sized
v_call: TRBV9
d_call: NA
j_call: TRBJ2-7
cdr3_aa: CASSARGGSAYEQYF
cdr3_nt: TGTGCCAGCAGCGCCAGGGGCGGGAGTGCCTACGAGCAGTACTTC

clone_size: NA
v_call: TRBV30
d_call: NA
j_call: TRBJ1-6
cdr3_aa: CAFKGGSPLHF
cdr3_nt: TGTGCCTTTAAGGGGGGTTCACCCCTCCACTTT

clone_size: NA
v_call: TRBV19
d_call: NA
j_call: TRBJ2-5
cdr3_aa: CASSIGGGHQETQYF
cdr3_nt: TGTGCCAGTAGTATAGGGGGGGGACATCAAGAGACCCAGTACTTC

clone_size: few
v_call: TRBV28
d_call: TRBD2
j_call: TRBJ2-7
cdr3_aa: CASSLLAGGYEQYF
cdr3_nt: TGTGCCAGCAGTTTATTAGCGGGAGGCTACGAGCAGTACTTC

clone_size: NA
v_call: TRBV15
d_call: TRBD2
j_call: TRBJ2-2
cdr3_aa: CATSRVAAGAMWNTGELFF
cdr3_nt: TGTGCCACCAGCAGAGTGGCAGCGGGAGCGATGTGGAACACCGGGGAGCTGTTTTTT

clone_size: NA
v_call: TRBV10-2
d_call: TRBD1
j_call: TRBJ2-2
cdr3_aa: CASSPTGSNTGELFF
cdr3_nt: TGCGCCAGCAGTCCGACAGGGTCGAACACCGGGGAGCTGTTTTTT